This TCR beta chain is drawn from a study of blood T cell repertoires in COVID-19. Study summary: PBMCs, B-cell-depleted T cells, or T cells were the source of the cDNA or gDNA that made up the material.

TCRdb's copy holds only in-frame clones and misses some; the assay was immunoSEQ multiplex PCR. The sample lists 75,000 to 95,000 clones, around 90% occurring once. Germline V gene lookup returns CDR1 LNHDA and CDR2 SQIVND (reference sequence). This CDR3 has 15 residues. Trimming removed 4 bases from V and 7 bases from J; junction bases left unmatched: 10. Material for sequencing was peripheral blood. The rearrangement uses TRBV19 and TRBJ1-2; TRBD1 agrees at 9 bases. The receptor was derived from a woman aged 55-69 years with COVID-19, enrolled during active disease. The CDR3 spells CASSTQDTGGRGYTF. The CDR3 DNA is TGTGCCAGTAGTACCCAAGACACAGGGGGCCGTGGCTACACCTTC.